The 26 T cell receptor beta chains below come from one sample, sequenced in a study of cytomegalovirus exposure and HLA in healthy donors. The study ran its PCR with 60 Vbeta and 13 Jbeta primers. Produced via immunoSEQ multiplex PCR; TCRdb's table is partial and in-frame only. The sample has approximately 160,000 clones; about three quarters are singletons. The sample was PBMCs. These receptors originate from a woman aged 40 to 55 in good health and CMV-seropositive.

This chain uses TRBV27 with TRBJ2-2; D uncertain. The CDR3 runs 12 residues. In germline, CDR1 is MNHEY, CDR2 SMNVEV (reference sequence). Trimming pared 9 bases from V and 6 bases from J, leaving 11 bases between. The CDR3 protein is CASCRSAGELFF. In DNA form, the CDR3 reads TGTGCCAGTTGTCGGAGCGCCGGGGAGCTGTTTTTT.

In nucleotides, the CDR3 is TGTGCCAGCTCACCGGGACAGGTCGGGAACACTGAAGCTTTCTTT. Translation: CASSPGQVGNTEAFF. This chain connects TRBV18 to TRBJ1-1; the match to TRBD1 covers 8 bases. The length of the CDR3 is 15 residues. V lost 3 bases to trimming and J lost 1 base; unmatched junction nucleotides: 4. Germline V gives CDR1 KGHSH, CDR2 LQKENI. The full variable domain, completed using reference TRBV18 and TRBJ1-1, is NAGVMQNPRHLVRRRGQEARLRCSPMKGHSHVYWYRQLPEEGLKFMVYLQKENIIDESGMPKERFSAEFPKEGPSILRIQQVVRGDSAAYFCASSPGQVGNTEAFFGQGTRLTVV.

CDR3: CASSPIYGGGTEAFF. CDR3 sequence (DNA): TGTGCCAGCAGCCCGATTTATGGTGGCGGCACTGAAGCTTTCTTT. The chain links TRBV7-9 to TRBJ1-1, with no clear D. The CDR3 is 15 residues long. V was clipped by 5 bases and J by 4 bases, with 17 bases between them. Germline loops: CDR1 SEHNR, CDR2 FQNEAQ (reference sequence).

The chain has TRBV6-5 and TRBJ1-2, with 7 positions matching TRBD1. Germline lookup yields CDR1 MNHEY and CDR2 SVGAGI. The CDR3 covers 13 residues. Trimming at V came to 6 bases and at J to 5 bases, leaving 6 bases not matched to a gene. CDR3 in amino acids: CASRSDREYGYTF. The CDR3 DNA follows: TGTGCCAGCAGAAGCGACAGGGAATATGGCTACACCTTC.

This clone was recorded only once. The chain uses TRBV2 and TRBJ2-2; 9 positions agree with TRBD1. Germline V gene sequence: CDR1 SNHLY, CDR2 FYNNEI. The CDR3 is 15 residues long. V gave up 6 bases and J gave up 5 bases; unmatched junction bases: 7. Written as DNA, the CDR3 is TGTGCCAGCAGAACCGGGACAGGGTGGACCGGGGAGCTGTTTTTT. This codes for CASRTGTGWTGELFF.

The sample holds a few counts of this clone. DNA for the CDR3: TGTGCCAGCAGCTCCAGCCCCGAGCACAAGGGGATCATGAACACTGAAGCTTTCTTT. Protein product: CASSSSPEHKGIMNTEAFF. The J gene is TRBJ1-1, the V gene TRBV11-3; a possible D gene is TRBD1 (5 bases). Trimming cost V 4 bases and J 0 bases, with 24 bases left between them. The CDR3 is 19 amino acids. Germline lookup yields CDR1 SGHNT and CDR2 YENEEA.

The J gene is TRBJ2-7, the V gene TRBV6-5; D ambiguous. Germline CDR1 reads MNHEY; CDR2 reads SVGAGI. Trimming stripped 10 bases from V and 7 bases from J, with 17 bases between. This CDR3 comprises 12 residues. The CDR3 here is CAILTAPREQYF. The CDR3 coding sequence is TGTGCCATCCTGACTGCCCCAAGGGAGCAGTACTTC.

The gene calls are TRBV7-8 and TRBJ1-1, with 8 bases lining up with TRBD1. Germline V CDR1 and CDR2: SGHVS, FQNEAQ. This CDR3 comprises 14 residues. With 6 bases clipped from V and 1 base from J, the junction kept 4 bases outside the gene matches. CDR3 in amino acids: CASRITGGNTEAFF. The CDR3 DNA follows: TGTGCCAGCAGGATAACAGGGGGGAACACTGAAGCTTTCTTT.

The chain recombines TRBV6-1 with TRBJ1-2, with 9 bases fitting TRBD1. Germline CDR1 and CDR2: MNHNS and SASEGT. The CDR3 is 15 amino acids. With V trimmed by 6 bases and J by 0 bases, 5 bases remained unmatched. The CDR3 loop reads CASSVGQGTNYGYTF. The CDR3 DNA is TGTGCCAGCAGCGTGGGACAGGGTACTAACTATGGCTACACCTTC.

Comments on this clone: The same CDR3 arises from other DNA sequences in this sample as well. The CDR3 bases are TGCGCCAGCCGGCAAGGGGATAACTATGGCTACACCTTC. Its protein product is CASRQGDNYGYTF. This chain uses TRBV5-1 with TRBJ1-2; TRBD1 might be the D (5 bases). V lost 7 bases, J lost 1 base, and 11 bases lay in between. Germline V lookup: CDR1 SGHRS, CDR2 YFSETQ. The CDR3 is made up of 13 amino acids.

Only a few counts were recorded for this clone. The chain links TRBV15 to TRBJ1-1; D gene uncertain. The germline V and J ends were trimmed by 4 bases and 0 bases, with 9 bases remaining between them. CDR3 length equals 14 residues. Germline values: CDR1 LNHNV, CDR2 YYDKDF (reference sequence). The DNA of the CDR3 is TGTGCCACCAGCATCGGAGGAATGAACACTGAAGCTTTCTTT. This translates into CATSIGGMNTEAFF.

V gene TRBV18 combines with J gene TRBJ2-6; 10 positions agree with TRBD1. This CDR3 is built from 20 residues. With V trimmed by 1 base and J by 0 bases, 9 bases remained unmatched. Germline CDR1 is KGHSH and CDR2 is LQKENI. The CDR3 is CASSPLIPGQGRSGANVLTF. The CDR3 nucleotides are TGTGCCAGCTCACCACTTATCCCGGGACAGGGGCGCTCTGGGGCCAACGTCCTGACTTTC. The complete variable domain, with remaining parts taken from reference TRBV18 and TRBJ2-6, reads NAGVMQNPRHLVRRRGQEARLRCSPMKGHSHVYWYRQLPEEGLKFMVYLQKENIIDESGMPKERFSAEFPKEGPSILRIQQVVRGDSAAYFCASSPLIPGQGRSGANVLTFGAGSRLTVL.

The rearrangement links TRBV19 to TRBJ1-6; 7 bases map to TRBD1. V trimming: 8 bases; J trimming: 7 bases; junction bases outside the gene matches: 5. The CDR3 totals 13 residues. Germline CDR1 and CDR2: LNHDA and SQIVND (reference sequence). As DNA, the CDR3 is TGTGCCAGTCGGGGACAGACCAATTCACCCCTCCACTTT. This codes for CASRGQTNSPLHF.

V usage is TRBV11-2 and J usage is TRBJ2-5, with D uncertain. Germline CDR1 reads SGHAT; CDR2 reads FQNNGV. The CDR3 spans 13 residues. V dropped 2 bases and J dropped 5 bases, with 9 bases sitting between them. The DNA for the CDR3 is TGTGCCAGCAGCTTAAGAGATCCGGAGACCCAGTACTTC. As protein: CASSLRDPETQYF.

The rearrangement uses TRBV5-1 and TRBJ2-7; 11 positions agree with TRBD2. Per germline, CDR1 SGHRS and CDR2 YFSETQ. The V and J ends lost 3 bases and 4 bases, in that order; junction bases with no gene match: 18. This CDR3 spans 19 amino acids. This CDR3 is CASSSLPSGRNSYSYEQYF. In nucleotides, the CDR3 is TGCGCCAGCAGCTCCTTGCCTAGCGGGAGGAACTCGTATTCTTACGAGCAGTACTTC.

The chain recombines TRBV9 with TRBJ2-1, with 9 bases identical to TRBD2. This CDR3 has 15 residues. Germline V lookup: CDR1 SGDLS, CDR2 YYNGEE. The junction had 5 bases not matched to a gene; V was cut back by 0 bases and J by 7 bases. CDR3 sequence reads: CASSVVAGAGNEQFF. The CDR3 nucleotides read TGTGCCAGCAGCGTAGTAGCGGGGGCCGGAAATGAGCAGTTCTTC.

This clone was picked up a small number of times. The rearrangement uses TRBV6-5 and TRBJ1-5; TRBD1 matches at 7 bases. The ends lost 4 bases at V and 7 bases at J; junction bases unmatched: 10. The CDR3 runs 15 residues. Germline V gene data show CDR1 as MNHEY and CDR2 as SVGAGI. The CDR3 DNA reads as TGTGCCAGCAGTTGGGACCACAGGGGTGGCCAGCCCCAGCATTTT. Its protein is CASSWDHRGGQPQHF.

This clone was picked up one time. The genes are TRBV27 and TRBJ2-5; 10 nucleotides align to TRBD2. Germline V CDR1 and CDR2: MNHEY, SMNVEV (reference sequence). The CDR3 loop spans 18 amino acids. V lost 0 bases to trimming and J lost 4 bases; unmatched junction nucleotides: 11. The CDR3 coding sequence is TGTGCCAGCAGTTTATCTACTAGCGGGGTCGGCCGTTCAGAGACCCAGTACTTC. This gives the protein CASSLSTSGVGRSETQYF.

The chain couples TRBV11-2 to TRBJ2-7, with D perhaps matching TRBD1 (5 bases). Trimming took off 5 bases at V and 1 base at J, with 21 bases between the two ends. The CDR3 length is 17 residues. From germline, CDR1 is SGHAT and CDR2 FQNNGV. The CDR3 nucleotides are TGTGCCAGCAGCACCTCTCGCAGTACAGGTTATTCCTACGAGCAGTACTTC. This translates into CASSTSRSTGYSYEQYF. Using reference TRBV11-2 and TRBJ2-7 for the parts outside the CDR3, the full variable domain is EAGVAQSPRYKIIEKRQSVAFWCNPISGHATLYWYQQILGQGPKLLIQFQNNGVVDDSQLPKDRFSAERLKGVDSTLKIQPAKLEDSAVYLCASSTSRSTGYSYEQYFGPGTRLTVT.

This clone was detected only once. The CDR3 loop is CASSPGLAGATDTQYF. CDR3 sequence (DNA): TGTGCCAGCAGCCCCGGACTAGCGGGAGCCACAGATACGCAGTATTTT. The chain uses TRBV7-9 and TRBJ2-3; TRBD2 matches 13 bases. V lost 5 bases to trimming and J lost 2 bases; unmatched junction nucleotides: 4. CDR1 and CDR2 from the germline V gene are SEHNR and FQNEAQ (reference sequence). The CDR3 spans 16 residues.

This clone was counted between two and nine times. This rearrangement joins TRBV19 to TRBJ1-3; no clear D gene. This CDR3 has 15 residues. Germline-derived CDR1 and CDR2 are LNHDA and SQIVND (reference sequence). V was cut by 5 bases and J by 0 bases, with 11 bases left in between. This chain's CDR3 is CASSDIQSSGNTIYF. The DNA of the CDR3 is TGTGCCAGTAGTGACATCCAGAGCTCTGGAAACACCATATATTTT. Combining the CDR3 with reference TRBV19 and TRBJ1-3 gives the whole variable domain DGGITQSPKYLFRKEGQNVTLSCEQNLNHDAMYWYRQDPGQGLRLIYYSQIVNDFQKGDIAEGYSVSREKKESFPLTVTSAQKNPTAFYLCASSDIQSSGNTIYFGEGSWLTVV.

The table lists this clone with a count of one. V usage is TRBV5-4 and J usage is TRBJ2-7; no clear D. Trimming removed 0 bases at V and 2 bases at J, with 6 bases between. The CDR3 loop spans 13 amino acids. Germline assignment: CDR1 SGHNT and CDR2 YYREEE (reference sequence). CDR3 loop: CASSLGSTYEQYF. The CDR3 DNA reads as TGTGCCAGCAGCTTGGGCAGTACCTACGAGCAGTACTTC.

The V and J genes are TRBV7-8 and TRBJ2-1; perhaps TRBD1 as D (6 bases). The V and J ends lost 7 bases and 2 bases respectively, with 15 bases between them. The CDR3 has 15 amino acids. Germline CDR1 is SGHVS and CDR2 is FQNEAQ. The CDR3 sequence: CASIETGGPYNEQFF. CDR3 nucleotides: TGTGCCAGCATCGAGACAGGCGGCCCCTACAATGAGCAGTTCTTC.

The chain uses TRBV29-1 and TRBJ1-5; 8 bases agree with TRBD1. Unmatched junction bases numbered 4, after V lost 4 bases and J lost 5 bases. Germline loops: CDR1 SQVTM, CDR2 ANQGSEA. The CDR3 totals 13 residues. CDR3 amino acids: CSVGRGRDQPQHF. The CDR3 coding sequence is TGCAGCGTTGGCAGGGGGCGAGATCAGCCCCAGCATTTT.

J is TRBJ1-1 and V is TRBV5-6; tentatively, D is TRBD1 (5 bases). Trimming stripped 2 bases from V and 4 bases from J, with 6 bases between. The CDR3 length is 12 residues. Germline assignment: CDR1 SGHDT and CDR2 YYEEEE. The CDR3 spells CASSLRGTEAFF. The CDR3 DNA reads as TGTGCCAGCAGCTTAAGGGGCACTGAAGCTTTCTTT.

This chain links TRBV9 with TRBJ1-3; D not resolved. Deletions cut 0 bases from V and 8 bases from J, with 15 bases between. CDR1 is SGDLS and CDR2 is YYNGEE in the germline V gene. This CDR3 has 15 amino acids. CDR3 nucleotides: TGTGCCAGCAGCGTAGACCAGTCAGGTTTGGACACCATATATTTT. Amino acid sequence: CASSVDQSGLDTIYF.